This T cell receptor (beta chain) was recorded in a study of blood T cell repertoires in COVID-19. Study summary: PBMCs, B-cell-depleted T cells, or T cells provided the cDNA or gDNA that made up the material.

Germline values: CDR1 KGHSH, CDR2 LQKENI. After removal of 8 bases from V and 7 bases from J, the junction contained 13 bases not matched to a gene. This CDR3 has 14 residues. Source study methods: Amplifying reference gene primers gave estimates of nucleated cell counts. Method: immunoSEQ multiplex PCR; TCRdb's copy keeps in-frame clones and lacks some. The V and J calls and clone size are taken from that table; D and trimming were inferred from the DNA. Altogether 60,000 or so clones are present, approximately 78% being singletons, with the ten largest covering 15%. Material for sequencing was peripheral blood. The source of this sequence is an elderly man with acute or convalescent COVID-19. This rearrangement joins TRBV18 to TRBJ1-2, with 7 bases matching TRBD1. CDR3 loop: CASTLDRRSGGYTF. CDR3 in DNA: TGTGCCAGCACCCTGGACAGGCGGTCGGGTGGCTACACCTTC.